The entry that follows covers one TCR beta chain sequence. What it binds is unknown. CDR3 length: 15 amino acids. Trimming removed 5 bases from V and 6 bases from J, with 17 bases in between. CDR1 is SEHNR, CDR2 FQNEAQ, per germline (reference sequence). The data originate from a study of neoadjuvant nivolumab and ipilimumab in lung cancer. Study-level findings and limits: TCR sequencing covered a small number of samples.

Sequencing used immunoSEQ multiplex PCR; TCRdb keeps in-frame clones, though not all of them. Here the sample spans 10,000 or so clones, approximately 80% being singletons. Sample: tumor tissue, taken after neoadjuvant nivolumab, alone or with ipilimumab, at or shortly before surgery. The TCR comes from an adult with non-small cell lung cancer. Some clones in this sample may be carry-over from other donors' samples. This chain joins TRBV7-9 and TRBJ2-1; either TRBD1 or TRBD2 may supply D (5 bases each). The CDR3 sequence: CASSDTGTASNEQFF. CDR3 nucleotide sequence: TGTGCCAGCAGCGACACCGGGACCGCAAGCAATGAGCAGTTCTTC. The full variable domain, with the rest looked up from reference TRBV7-9 and TRBJ2-1, is DTGVSQNPRHKITKRGQNVTFRCDPISEHNRLYWYRQTLGQGPEFLTYFQNEAQLEKSRLLSDRFSAERPKGSFSTLEIQRTEQGDSAMYLCASSDTGTASNEQFFGPGTRLTVL.